The TCR beta chain described here comes from a study of T-cell memory formation after mild COVID-19. This clonotype was recorded many times. TCR alpha and TCR beta cDNA libraries carrying sample barcodes and UMIs were produced by 5'RACE using constant-segment primers. TCRdb processed the 5' RACE reads anew with MiXCR; each CDR3 protein has one entry. The sample consists of about 390,000 distinct CDR3 sequences, roughly 15% of them appearing once. With 4 bases removed from V and 8 bases from J, the gap between germline ends came to 20 bases. This CDR3 region has 15 residues. Germline V lookup: CDR1 SGHTA, CDR2 FQGTGA.

The sample consisted of PBMCs or a T cell subset sorted from them (not recorded which). The V gene is TRBV7-3, the J gene TRBJ1-2; D is ambiguous. This receptor was identified in a man younger than 35 who had mild COVID-19 (a few samples of this study predate the infection). Cell type and time point are not known. DNA of the CDR3: TGTGCCAGCAGCTCCCTAGGCCGAGACTTCTGGGGCTACACCTTC. It encodes CASSSLGRDFWGYTF. Based on the CDR3 plus reference TRBV7-3 and TRBJ1-2, the full variable domain is GAGVSQTPSNKVTEKGKYVELRCDPISGHTALYWYRQSLGQGPEFLIYFQGTGAADDSGLPNDRFFAVRPEGSVSTLKIQRTERGDSAVYLCASSSLGRDFWGYTFGSGTRLTVV.